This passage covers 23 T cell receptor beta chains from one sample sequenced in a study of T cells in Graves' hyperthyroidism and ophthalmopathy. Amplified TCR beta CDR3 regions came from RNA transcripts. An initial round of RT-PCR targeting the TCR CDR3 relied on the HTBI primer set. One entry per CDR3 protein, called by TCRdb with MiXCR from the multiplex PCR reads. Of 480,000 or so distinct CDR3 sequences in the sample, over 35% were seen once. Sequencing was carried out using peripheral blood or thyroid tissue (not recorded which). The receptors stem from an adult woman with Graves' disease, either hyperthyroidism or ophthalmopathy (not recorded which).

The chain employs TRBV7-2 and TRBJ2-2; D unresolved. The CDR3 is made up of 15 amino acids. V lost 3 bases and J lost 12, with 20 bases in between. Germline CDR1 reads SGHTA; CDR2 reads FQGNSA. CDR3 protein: CASSFIGDTSDKLFF. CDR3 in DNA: TGTGCCAGCAGCTTCATCGGAGACACCTCAGACAAGCTGTTTTTT.

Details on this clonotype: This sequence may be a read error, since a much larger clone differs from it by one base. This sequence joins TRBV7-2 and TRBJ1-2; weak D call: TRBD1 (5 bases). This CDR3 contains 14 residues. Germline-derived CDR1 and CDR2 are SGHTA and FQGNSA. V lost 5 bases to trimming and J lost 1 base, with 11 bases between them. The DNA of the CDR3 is TGTGCCAGCAGCCAGGGCATTCTTAACTATGGCTACACCTTC. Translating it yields CASSQGILNYGYTF. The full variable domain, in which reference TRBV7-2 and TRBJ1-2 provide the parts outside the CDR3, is GAGVSQSPSNKVTEKGKDVELRCDPISGHTALYWYRQSLGQGLEFLIYFQGNSAPDKSGLPSDRFSAERTGGSVSTLTIQRTQQEDSAVYLCASSQGILNYGYTFGSGTRLTVV.

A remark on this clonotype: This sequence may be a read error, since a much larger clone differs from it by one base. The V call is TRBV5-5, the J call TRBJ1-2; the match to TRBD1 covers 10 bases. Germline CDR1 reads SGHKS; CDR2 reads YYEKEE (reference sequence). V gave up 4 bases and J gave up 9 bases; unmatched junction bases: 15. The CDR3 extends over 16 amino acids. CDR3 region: CASSRGRDRGFSCYTF. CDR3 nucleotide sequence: TGTGCCAGCAGCCGAGGCCGGGACAGGGGATTCTCCTGCTACACCTTC.

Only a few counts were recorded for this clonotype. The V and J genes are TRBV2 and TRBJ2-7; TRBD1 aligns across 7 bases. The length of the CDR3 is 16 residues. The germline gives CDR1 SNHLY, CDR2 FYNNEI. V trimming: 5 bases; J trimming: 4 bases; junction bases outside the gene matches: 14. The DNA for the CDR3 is TGTGCCAGCAGTACTCCCCCGACAGGGAACAGTTACGAGCAGTACTTC. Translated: CASSTPPTGNSYEQYF.

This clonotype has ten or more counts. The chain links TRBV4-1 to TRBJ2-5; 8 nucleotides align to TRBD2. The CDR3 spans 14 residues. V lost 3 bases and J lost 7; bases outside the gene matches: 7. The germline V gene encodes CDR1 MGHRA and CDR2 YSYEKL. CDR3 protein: CASSQMGLGGTQYF. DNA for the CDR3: TGCGCCAGCAGCCAGATGGGACTAGGCGGGACCCAGTACTTC.

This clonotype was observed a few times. The CDR3 protein is CSVGRRDNGYTF. The DNA of the CDR3 is TGCAGCGTTGGAAGGAGGGATAATGGCTACACCTTC. The chain couples TRBV29-1 to TRBJ1-2; D uncertain. V lost 4 bases and J 6 bases, leaving 12 bases between the germline ends. CDR1 SQVTM and CDR2 ANQGSEA come from the germline V gene. This CDR3 has 12 amino acids.

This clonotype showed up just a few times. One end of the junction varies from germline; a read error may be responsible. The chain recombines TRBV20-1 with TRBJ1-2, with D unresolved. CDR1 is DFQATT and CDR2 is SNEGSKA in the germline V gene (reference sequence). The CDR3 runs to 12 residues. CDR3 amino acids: CSAVTSRYGYTF. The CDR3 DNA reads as TGCAGTGCCGTAACGTCACGCTATGGTTACACCTTC.

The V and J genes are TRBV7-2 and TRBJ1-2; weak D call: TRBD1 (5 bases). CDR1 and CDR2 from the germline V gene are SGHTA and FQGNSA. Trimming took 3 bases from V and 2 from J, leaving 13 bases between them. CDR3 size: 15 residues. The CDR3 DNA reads TGTGCCAGCAGCTTGGTGGGGGGAGGGAACTATGGCTACACCTTC. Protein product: CASSLVGGGNYGYTF.

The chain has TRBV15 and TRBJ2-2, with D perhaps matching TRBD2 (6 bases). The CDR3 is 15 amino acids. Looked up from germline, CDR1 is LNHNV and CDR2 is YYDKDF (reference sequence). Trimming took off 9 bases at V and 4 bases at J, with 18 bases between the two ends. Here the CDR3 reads CATILGGALTGELFF. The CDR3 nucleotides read TGTGCCACAATTTTGGGAGGAGCCCTCACCGGGGAGCTGTTTTTT.

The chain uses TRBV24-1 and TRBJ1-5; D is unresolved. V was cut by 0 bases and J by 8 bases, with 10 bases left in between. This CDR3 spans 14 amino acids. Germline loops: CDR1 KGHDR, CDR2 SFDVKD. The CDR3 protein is CATSDLTKLEPQHF. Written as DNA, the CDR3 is TGTGCCACCAGTGATTTGACGAAACTAGAGCCCCAGCATTTT.

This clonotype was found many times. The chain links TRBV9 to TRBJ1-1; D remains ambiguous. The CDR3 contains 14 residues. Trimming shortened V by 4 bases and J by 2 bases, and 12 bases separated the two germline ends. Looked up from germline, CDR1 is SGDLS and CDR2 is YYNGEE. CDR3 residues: CASSPTLGNTEAFF. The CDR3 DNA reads TGTGCCAGCAGCCCAACTTTGGGCAACACTGAAGCTTTCTTT.

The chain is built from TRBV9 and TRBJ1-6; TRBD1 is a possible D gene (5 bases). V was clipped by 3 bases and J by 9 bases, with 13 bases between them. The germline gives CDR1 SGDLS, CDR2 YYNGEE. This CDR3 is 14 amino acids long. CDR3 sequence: CASSGRAGPSPLHF. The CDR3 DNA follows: TGTGCCAGCAGCGGAAGAGCAGGGCCTTCACCCCTCCACTTT. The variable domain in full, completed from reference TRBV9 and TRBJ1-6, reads DSGVTQTPKHLITATGQRVTLRCSPRSGDLSVYWYQQSLDQGLQFLIQYYNGEERAKGNILERFSAQQFPDLHSELNLSSLELGDSALYFCASSGRAGPSPLHFGNGTRLTVT.

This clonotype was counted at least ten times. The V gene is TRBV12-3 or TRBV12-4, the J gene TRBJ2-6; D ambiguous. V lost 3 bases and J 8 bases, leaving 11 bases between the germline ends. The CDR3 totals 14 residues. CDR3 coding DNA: TGTGCCAGCAGTTTTGCGCTCCCACCCAACGTCCTGACTTTC. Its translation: CASSFALPPNVLTF.

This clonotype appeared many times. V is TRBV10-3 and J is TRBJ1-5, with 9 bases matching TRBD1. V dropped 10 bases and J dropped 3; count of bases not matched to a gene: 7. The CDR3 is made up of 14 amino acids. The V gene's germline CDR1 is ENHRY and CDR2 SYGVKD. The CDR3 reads CASKDRGDNQPQHF. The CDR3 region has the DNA TGTGCCAGCAAGGACAGGGGAGACAATCAGCCCCAGCATTTT.

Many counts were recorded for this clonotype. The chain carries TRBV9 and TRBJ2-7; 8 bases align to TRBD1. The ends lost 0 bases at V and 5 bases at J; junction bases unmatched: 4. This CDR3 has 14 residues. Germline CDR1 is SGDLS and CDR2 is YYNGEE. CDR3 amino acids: CASSVGQGTHEQYF. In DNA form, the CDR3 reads TGTGCCAGCAGCGTAGGACAGGGGACTCACGAGCAGTACTTC.

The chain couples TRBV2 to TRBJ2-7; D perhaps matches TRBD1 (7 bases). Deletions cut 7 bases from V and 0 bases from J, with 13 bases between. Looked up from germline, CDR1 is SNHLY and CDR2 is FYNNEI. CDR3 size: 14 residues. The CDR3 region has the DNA TGTGCCAGCACTGGAGGGGGCAGCTCCTACGAGCAGTACTTC. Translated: CASTGGGSSYEQYF.

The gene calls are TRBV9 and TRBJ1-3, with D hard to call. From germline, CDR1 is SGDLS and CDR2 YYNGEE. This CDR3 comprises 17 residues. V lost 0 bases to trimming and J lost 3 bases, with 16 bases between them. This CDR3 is CASSVDQAGLGGNTIYF. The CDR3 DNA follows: TGTGCCAGCAGCGTAGATCAGGCCGGGTTAGGTGGAAACACCATATATTTT.

The CDR3 coding sequence is TGTGCCAGCAGCTTCTCTTCCGGGACTAGCGGGGGGGCACAAGAGACCCAGTACTTC. It specifies CASSFSSGTSGGAQETQYF. This chain uses TRBV7-2 with TRBJ2-5; the match to TRBD2 covers 16 bases. The V gene end was trimmed by 3 bases and the J gene end by 2 bases; junction bases not matched to a gene: 9. The CDR3 runs to 19 residues. Germline CDR1 SGHTA, CDR2 FQGNSA.

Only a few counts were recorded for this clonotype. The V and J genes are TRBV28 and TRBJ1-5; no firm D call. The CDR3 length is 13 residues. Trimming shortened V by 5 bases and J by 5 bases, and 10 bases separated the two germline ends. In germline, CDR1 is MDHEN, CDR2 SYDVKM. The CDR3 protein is CASSLLRHQPQHF. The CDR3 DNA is TGTGCCAGCAGTCTACTGAGGCATCAGCCCCAGCATTTT.

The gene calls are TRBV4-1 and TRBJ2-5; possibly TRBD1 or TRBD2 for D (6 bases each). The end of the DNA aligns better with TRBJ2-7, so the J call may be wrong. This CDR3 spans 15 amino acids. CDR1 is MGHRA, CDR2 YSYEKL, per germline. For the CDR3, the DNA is TGCGCCAGCAGCCAACCGTGGAGGGGGTCATACGAGCAGTACTTC. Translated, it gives CASSQPWRGSYEQYF.

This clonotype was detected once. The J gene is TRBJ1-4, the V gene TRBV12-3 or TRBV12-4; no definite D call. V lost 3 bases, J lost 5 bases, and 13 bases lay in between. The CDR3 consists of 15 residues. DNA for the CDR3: TGTGCCAGCAGTTTTCAGCCTCGTTCGAATGAAAAACTGTTTTTT. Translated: CASSFQPRSNEKLFF.

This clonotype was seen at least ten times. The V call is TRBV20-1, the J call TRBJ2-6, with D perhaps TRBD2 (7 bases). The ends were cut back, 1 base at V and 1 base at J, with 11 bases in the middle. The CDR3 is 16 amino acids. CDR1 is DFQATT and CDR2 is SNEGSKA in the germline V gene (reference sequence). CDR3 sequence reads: CSARVAGASGANVLTF. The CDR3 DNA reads TGCAGTGCTAGAGTTGCGGGGGCATCTGGGGCCAACGTCCTGACTTTC.

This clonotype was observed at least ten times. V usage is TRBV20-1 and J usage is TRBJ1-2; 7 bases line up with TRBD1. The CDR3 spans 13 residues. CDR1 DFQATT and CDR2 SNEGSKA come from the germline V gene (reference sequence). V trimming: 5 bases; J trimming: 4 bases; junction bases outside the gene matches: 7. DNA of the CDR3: TGCAGTGCTGCACAGGGGATGTCCTATGGCTACACCTTC. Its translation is CSAAQGMSYGYTF.